These T cell receptor beta chains were read from a single sample in a study of blood T cells in healthy people across ages. TCRdb reanalysed the 5' RACE reads using MiXCR and keeps one entry per CDR3 protein. The sample lists about 1.7 million distinct CDR3 sequences; 28% were seen once. Sequencing was carried out using blood. These receptor sequences come from a woman aged 25-40 years in good health. Each CDR3 is given with its conserved first and last residue. The order of the fields is D gene, CDR3 length, J gene, V gene, clone size, CDR3 protein, CDR3 DNA. D genes are given only for firm matches. Part of the rows lack a size; the others show once, few, many or a class for expanded clones.

d_gene: .; len: 15; j_gene: TRBJ2-3; v_gene: TRBV6-5; abundance: few; CDR3aa: CASTRGGLGTDTQYF; CDR3nt: TGTGCCAGCACCAGGGGAGGTTTGGGCACAGATACGCAGTATTTT
d_gene: .; len: 11; j_gene: TRBJ2-5; v_gene: TRBV3-1; abundance: few; CDR3aa: CACRAGREQYF; CDR3nt: TGTGCCTGCAGGGCAGGGCGAGAGCAGTACTTC
d_gene: .; len: 13; j_gene: TRBJ2-5; v_gene: TRBV7-2; abundance: few; CDR3aa: CASSGDGSGTQYF; CDR3nt: TGTGCCAGCAGCGGGGACGGTTCGGGGACCCAGTACTTC
d_gene: TRBD2; len: 17; j_gene: TRBJ2-6; v_gene: TRBV9; abundance: few; CDR3aa: CASSDPGGRRGASVLTF; CDR3nt: TGTGCCAGCAGCGATCCGGGGGGGCGTCGTGGGGCCAGCGTCCTGACTTTC
d_gene: .; len: 15; j_gene: TRBJ1-1; v_gene: TRBV6-5; abundance: .; CDR3aa: CASSSVEGAYTEAFF; CDR3nt: TGTGCCAGCAGTTCTGTCGAGGGCGCCTACACTGAAGCTTTCTTT
d_gene: .; len: 16; j_gene: TRBJ1-2; v_gene: TRBV12-3/TRBV12-4; abundance: many; CDR3aa: CASSLETVGSNYGYTF; CDR3nt: TGTGCCAGCAGTTTAGAAACTGTAGGCAGCAACTATGGCTACACCTTC
d_gene: .; len: 13; j_gene: TRBJ1-2; v_gene: TRBV5-1; abundance: .; CDR3aa: CTSSFGPNYGYTF; CDR3nt: TGCACCAGCAGCTTTGGGCCGAACTATGGCTACACCTTC
d_gene: TRBD1; len: 14; j_gene: TRBJ2-7; v_gene: TRBV27; abundance: few; CDR3aa: CASSLFQGDYEQYF; CDR3nt: TGTGCCAGCAGTTTATTTCAGGGGGACTACGAGCAGTACTTC
d_gene: TRBD2; len: 14; j_gene: TRBJ2-1; v_gene: TRBV2; abundance: few; CDR3aa: CATNALAGGRGQFF; CDR3nt: TGTGCCACCAATGCTCTAGCGGGAGGGCGAGGGCAGTTCTTC
d_gene: .; len: 11; j_gene: TRBJ1-1; v_gene: TRBV7-9; abundance: few; CDR3aa: CASSPSQAAFF; CDR3nt: TGTGCCAGCAGCCCTAGCCAGGCAGCTTTCTTT
d_gene: .; len: 14; j_gene: TRBJ2-5; v_gene: TRBV5-1; abundance: .; CDR3aa: CASSFAGLHETQYF; CDR3nt: TGCGCCAGCAGCTTCGCGGGGTTACACGAGACCCAGTACTTC
d_gene: .; len: 13; j_gene: TRBJ1-3; v_gene: TRBV7-9; abundance: .; CDR3aa: CASSLAVGNTIYF; CDR3nt: TGTGCCAGCAGCCTAGCTGTCGGAAACACCATATATTTT
d_gene: .; len: 13; j_gene: TRBJ1-1; v_gene: TRBV29-1; abundance: .; CDR3aa: CSGRVGRDTEAFF; CDR3nt: TGCAGCGGCAGGGTGGGGAGAGACACTGAAGCTTTCTTT
d_gene: .; len: 15; j_gene: TRBJ2-5; v_gene: TRBV5-1; abundance: .; CDR3aa: CASSGTPVSGETQYF; CDR3nt: TGCGCCAGCAGCGGGACCCCGGTATCAGGAGAGACCCAGTACTTC
d_gene: .; len: 13; j_gene: TRBJ2-3; v_gene: TRBV7-3; abundance: few; CDR3aa: CASSVSRTDTQYF; CDR3nt: TGTGCCAGCAGCGTCAGTCGCACAGATACGCAGTATTTT
d_gene: TRBD1; len: 14; j_gene: TRBJ1-1; v_gene: TRBV20-1; abundance: .; CDR3aa: CSGRKETGVTEAFF; CDR3nt: TGCAGTGGTAGAAAGGAGACAGGGGTTACTGAAGCTTTCTTT
d_gene: .; len: 14; j_gene: TRBJ2-4; v_gene: TRBV5-1; abundance: .; CDR3aa: CACSPTVAKNIQYF; CDR3nt: TGCGCCTGCAGCCCTACGGTAGCCAAAAACATTCAGTACTTC
d_gene: .; len: 14; j_gene: TRBJ1-2; v_gene: TRBV6-5; abundance: few; CDR3aa: CASSYSRGGGGYTF; CDR3nt: TGTGCCAGCAGTTACTCGAGAGGGGGAGGAGGCTACACCTTC
d_gene: .; len: 14; j_gene: TRBJ1-1; v_gene: TRBV5-1; abundance: .; CDR3aa: CASTSGPANTEAFF; CDR3nt: TGCGCCAGCACCTCAGGACCTGCGAACACTGAAGCTTTCTTT
d_gene: .; len: 13; j_gene: TRBJ1-2; v_gene: TRBV7-8; abundance: .; CDR3aa: CASSPGSKYGYTF; CDR3nt: TGTGCCAGCAGCCCTGGGTCAAAATATGGCTACACCTTC
d_gene: .; len: 16; j_gene: TRBJ2-7; v_gene: TRBV5-1; abundance: .; CDR3aa: CASSLQNDRIAYEQYF; CDR3nt: TGCGCCAGCAGCCTACAAAACGACAGGATAGCCTACGAGCAGTACTTC
d_gene: TRBD2; len: 16; j_gene: TRBJ2-5; v_gene: TRBV28; abundance: .; CDR3aa: CASSWGGRASGETQYF; CDR3nt: TGTGCCAGCAGTTGGGGAGGGAGGGCCTCTGGAGAGACCCAGTACTTC
d_gene: .; len: 12; j_gene: TRBJ2-3; v_gene: TRBV12-5; abundance: .; CDR3aa: CASGSQTDTQYF; CDR3nt: TGTGCTAGTGGTTCTCAGACGGATACGCAGTATTTT
d_gene: .; len: 15; j_gene: TRBJ2-7; v_gene: TRBV7-9; abundance: many; CDR3aa: CASSLVRSRGDEQYF; CDR3nt: TGTGCCAGCAGCTTAGTGAGATCCAGGGGCGACGAGCAGTACTTC
d_gene: .; len: 13; j_gene: TRBJ2-3; v_gene: TRBV20-1; abundance: .; CDR3aa: CSASGASTDTQYF; CDR3nt: TGCAGTGCTAGCGGGGCTAGCACAGATACGCAGTATTTT
d_gene: TRBD2; len: 15; j_gene: TRBJ2-1; v_gene: TRBV27; abundance: .; CDR3aa: CASSSSPSGGNEQFF; CDR3nt: TGTGCCAGCAGTTCTAGTCCTAGCGGGGGAAATGAGCAGTTCTTC
d_gene: TRBD2; len: 16; j_gene: TRBJ2-5; v_gene: TRBV20-1; abundance: many; CDR3aa: CSAERRGAGAQETQYF; CDR3nt: TGCAGTGCTGAACGCCGGGGCGCGGGAGCCCAAGAGACCCAGTACTTC
d_gene: .; len: 11; j_gene: TRBJ2-1; v_gene: TRBV30; abundance: few; CDR3aa: CAWSTLDEQFF; CDR3nt: TGTGCCTGGAGTACCTTGGATGAGCAGTTCTTC
d_gene: TRBD1; len: 16; j_gene: TRBJ2-5; v_gene: TRBV6-6; abundance: .; CDR3aa: CASSQATGAVDETQYF; CDR3nt: TGTGCCAGCAGCCAGGCGACAGGGGCGGTCGATGAGACCCAGTACTTC
d_gene: .; len: 13; j_gene: TRBJ1-5; v_gene: TRBV20-1; abundance: .; CDR3aa: CSARDPDGKTQHF; CDR3nt: TGCAGTGCTAGAGATCCGGACGGAAAGACCCAGCATTTT
d_gene: .; len: 14; j_gene: TRBJ2-2; v_gene: TRBV29-1; abundance: .; CDR3aa: CSVVSGANTGELFF; CDR3nt: TGCAGCGTTGTCTCAGGGGCGAACACCGGGGAGCTGTTTTTT
d_gene: .; len: 13; j_gene: TRBJ1-1; v_gene: TRBV30; abundance: .; CDR3aa: CAWSEEGDTEAFF; CDR3nt: TGTGCCTGGAGTGAAGAGGGAGACACTGAAGCTTTCTTT
d_gene: TRBD2; len: 15; j_gene: TRBJ2-7; v_gene: TRBV7-2; abundance: .; CDR3aa: CASSLGLGLVLEQYF; CDR3nt: TGTGCCAGCAGCTTAGGGCTGGGACTAGTGTTAGAGCAGTACTTC
d_gene: TRBD2; len: 13; j_gene: TRBJ2-1; v_gene: TRBV20-1; abundance: few; CDR3aa: CSARVLAEIEQFF; CDR3nt: TGCAGTGCTAGAGTACTAGCGGAAATTGAGCAGTTCTTC
d_gene: .; len: 15; j_gene: TRBJ1-2; v_gene: TRBV27; abundance: many; CDR3aa: CASSLSLGRLDGYTF; CDR3nt: TGTGCCAGCAGTTTATCCCTTGGCCGGCTCGATGGCTACACCTTC
d_gene: .; len: 16; j_gene: TRBJ1-5; v_gene: TRBV12-3/TRBV12-4; abundance: few; CDR3aa: CASSLSGGYSGQPQHF; CDR3nt: TGTGCCAGCAGTTTATCCGGGGGTTATTCGGGTCAGCCCCAGCATTTT
d_gene: TRBD1; len: 14; j_gene: TRBJ1-6; v_gene: TRBV20-1; abundance: .; CDR3aa: CSASYGQGRSPLHF; CDR3nt: TGCAGTGCTAGCTATGGACAGGGACGTTCACCCCTCCACTTT
d_gene: TRBD1; len: 15; j_gene: TRBJ1-5; v_gene: TRBV12-3/TRBV12-4; abundance: many; CDR3aa: CASSRGQGSNQPQHF; CDR3nt: TGTGCCAGCAGCCGTGGACAGGGAAGCAATCAGCCCCAGCATTTT
d_gene: TRBD2; len: 19; j_gene: TRBJ2-1; v_gene: TRBV20-1; abundance: .; CDR3aa: CSASGLAGITGESYNEQFF; CDR3nt: TGCAGTGCTAGTGGCCTAGCGGGGATAACAGGGGAATCCTACAATGAGCAGTTCTTC
d_gene: .; len: 14; j_gene: TRBJ2-1; v_gene: TRBV7-6; abundance: many; CDR3aa: CASSLAGGQSEQFF; CDR3nt: TGTGCCAGCAGCTTAGCGGGGGGGCAGAGTGAGCAGTTCTTC
d_gene: TRBD2; len: 15; j_gene: TRBJ2-7; v_gene: TRBV6-1; abundance: few; CDR3aa: CASSELSGGAYEQYF; CDR3nt: TGTGCCAGCAGTGAACTTAGCGGGGGGGCCTACGAGCAGTACTTC
d_gene: TRBD2; len: 15; j_gene: TRBJ2-7; v_gene: TRBV2; abundance: .; CDR3aa: CATQSERGASYEQYF; CDR3nt: TGTGCCACCCAGTCCGAGCGGGGGGCCTCCTACGAGCAGTACTTC
d_gene: .; len: 13; j_gene: TRBJ1-6; v_gene: TRBV20-1; abundance: few; CDR3aa: CSGTQTSNSPLHF; CDR3nt: TGCAGTGGTACACAGACTTCCAATTCACCCCTCCACTTT
d_gene: .; len: 13; j_gene: TRBJ2-7; v_gene: TRBV25-1; abundance: .; CDR3aa: CASREDRSYEQYF; CDR3nt: TGTGCCAGCAGGGAGGACAGATCCTACGAGCAGTACTTC
d_gene: TRBD2; len: 13; j_gene: TRBJ2-1; v_gene: TRBV5-1; abundance: .; CDR3aa: CASRGGGANEQFF; CDR3nt: TGCGCCAGCAGAGGCGGGGGGGCTAATGAGCAGTTCTTC
d_gene: .; len: 12; j_gene: TRBJ1-1; v_gene: TRBV5-5; abundance: few; CDR3aa: CASSSHDTEAFF; CDR3nt: TGTGCCAGCAGCTCCCATGACACTGAAGCTTTCTTT
d_gene: .; len: 14; j_gene: TRBJ1-5; v_gene: TRBV7-9; abundance: .; CDR3aa: CASSLDGLIQPQHF; CDR3nt: TGTGCCAGCAGCCTAGACGGATTAATTCAGCCCCAGCATTTT
d_gene: .; len: 12; j_gene: TRBJ2-5; v_gene: TRBV3-1; abundance: many; CDR3aa: CASSPTWETQYF; CDR3nt: TGTGCCAGCAGCCCTACGTGGGAGACCCAGTACTTC
d_gene: TRBD2; len: 14; j_gene: TRBJ2-3; v_gene: TRBV28; abundance: few; CDR3aa: CASSDTSGAEAQYF; CDR3nt: TGTGCCAGCAGTGATACTAGCGGGGCAGAGGCGCAGTATTTT
d_gene: .; len: 14; j_gene: TRBJ2-5; v_gene: TRBV29-1; abundance: many; CDR3aa: CSGRQESVFGTQYF; CDR3nt: TGCAGTGGGAGACAGGAAAGTGTATTCGGGACCCAGTACTTC
d_gene: .; len: 14; j_gene: TRBJ2-7; v_gene: TRBV25-1; abundance: few; CDR3aa: CASTKGHGAPEQYF; CDR3nt: TGTGCCAGCACCAAAGGACATGGGGCCCCCGAGCAGTACTTC
d_gene: .; len: 13; j_gene: TRBJ2-1; v_gene: TRBV5-1; abundance: .; CDR3aa: CASTREGRNEQFF; CDR3nt: TGCGCCAGCACCAGAGAGGGCCGCAATGAGCAGTTCTTC
d_gene: .; len: 16; j_gene: TRBJ2-1; v_gene: TRBV7-6; abundance: few; CDR3aa: CASSVDVGDSYNGQFF; CDR3nt: TGTGCCAGCAGCGTAGACGTGGGAGACTCCTACAATGGGCAGTTCTTC
d_gene: TRBD2; len: 15; j_gene: TRBJ2-7; v_gene: TRBV11-3; abundance: few; CDR3aa: CASSLDPSGVYEQYF; CDR3nt: TGTGCCAGCAGCTTAGACCCTAGCGGGGTCTACGAGCAGTACTTC
d_gene: .; len: 15; j_gene: TRBJ2-2; v_gene: TRBV7-2; abundance: few; CDR3aa: CASSVPALNTGERFF; CDR3nt: TGTGCCAGCAGCGTCCCAGCGCTGAACACCGGGGAGCGGTTTTTT
d_gene: TRBD1; len: 19; j_gene: TRBJ2-7; v_gene: TRBV20-1; abundance: .; CDR3aa: CSARDIRTGVNSVGHEQYF; CDR3nt: TGCAGTGCTAGAGATATCCGGACAGGGGTCAACTCGGTCGGGCACGAGCAGTACTTC
d_gene: TRBD1; len: 17; j_gene: TRBJ2-6; v_gene: TRBV7-9; abundance: .; CDR3aa: CASSSRDRGPGANVRTF; CDR3nt: TGTGCCAGCAGCAGTCGGGACAGGGGGCCTGGGGCCAACGTCCGGACTTTC
d_gene: .; len: 14; j_gene: TRBJ1-4; v_gene: TRBV12-3/TRBV12-4; abundance: .; CDR3aa: CASSRQSPVEKLFF; CDR3nt: TGTGCCAGCAGTCGACAGAGCCCGGTTGAAAAACTGTTTTTT
d_gene: .; len: 16; j_gene: TRBJ2-7; v_gene: TRBV5-1; abundance: once; CDR3aa: CASSLGRYGITYEQYF; CDR3nt: TGCGCCAGCAGCTTGGGTCGATATGGGATCACCTACGAGCAGTACTTC